These 25 T cell receptor beta chains came from one sample sequenced in a study of PD-1 blockade in mismatch repair-deficient tumors. Assay used: immunoSEQ multiplex PCR; TCRdb lists only in-frame clones, some missing. The sample yields approximately 16,000 clones, roughly 80% seen once. Sequences were derived from PBMCs, sampled before pembrolizumab treatment. These receptors were taken from an adult with mismatch repair-deficient cancer.

Here the CDR3 reads CASSQGGWQNIQYF. DNA for the CDR3: TGCGCCAGCAGCCAAGGGGGCTGGCAAAACATTCAGTACTTC. The J gene is TRBJ2-4, the V gene TRBV4-1; weak D call: TRBD1 (5 bases). The CDR3 loop spans 14 amino acids. Germline CDR1 reads MGHRA; CDR2 reads YSYEKL. Trimming left V 1 base short and J 5 bases short, with 9 bases between.

The V call is TRBV18, the J call TRBJ2-2; no firm D call. Germline V gene sequence: CDR1 KGHSH, CDR2 LQKENI. Between the trimmed V and J ends, which lost 3 bases and 6 bases, there was a span of 8 bases. The CDR3 contains 13 residues. The CDR3 protein is CASSPTPSGELFF. CDR3 sequence (DNA): TGTGCCAGCTCACCCACCCCTTCCGGGGAGCTGTTTTTT.

This clone occurred once. The chain recombines TRBV2 with TRBJ1-3, with a tentative D call TRBD1 (5 bases). The CDR3 covers 14 residues. Trimming stripped 8 bases from V and 4 bases from J, with 15 bases between. The germline CDR1 and CDR2 sequences are SNHLY and FYNNEI. Here the CDR3 reads CASRPQGIGNTIYF. Here the CDR3 DNA reads TGTGCCAGCCGTCCTCAGGGTATAGGAAACACCATATATTTT.

CDR3 protein: CAWSTLDRGTDNEQFF. The CDR3 DNA sequence: TGTGCCTGGAGCACACTAGACAGGGGCACCGACAATGAGCAGTTCTTC. The V gene is TRBV30, the J gene TRBJ2-1; TRBD1 matches at 8 bases. Trimming removed 3 bases from V and 5 bases from J; junction bases left unmatched: 12. The CDR3 contains 16 residues. Per germline, CDR1 GTSNPN and CDR2 SVGIG (reference sequence).

The chain uses TRBV6-1 and TRBJ2-7, with 10 bases fitting TRBD2. The CDR3 spans 15 residues. Trimming at V came to 6 bases and at J to 4 bases, leaving 9 bases not matched to a gene. The germline V gene encodes CDR1 MNHNS and CDR2 SASEGT. As DNA, the CDR3 is TGTGCCAGCAGGGCCGCTAGCGGGAGTTCTTACGAGCAGTACTTC. This sequence encodes CASRAASGSSYEQYF.

This chain joins TRBV18 and TRBJ1-1; 9 bases align to TRBD1. CDR3 length equals 15 residues. Germline trimming cut 3 bases from V and 4 bases from J; bases unmatched to any gene: 6. Per germline, CDR1 KGHSH and CDR2 LQKENI. The CDR3 sequence is CASSPLQGASTEAFF. Written as DNA, the CDR3 is TGTGCCAGCTCACCCCTACAGGGGGCTAGCACTGAAGCTTTCTTT.

The chain carries TRBV11-3 and TRBJ2-7; the match to TRBD2 covers 11 bases. Germline values: CDR1 SGHNT, CDR2 YENEEA. CDR3 length: 15 residues. After removal of 5 bases from V and 3 bases from J, the junction contained 6 bases not matched to a gene. The CDR3: CASSRGTSGLYEQYF. CDR3 nucleotides: TGTGCCAGCAGCCGCGGGACTAGCGGCCTCTACGAGCAGTACTTC. Full variable domain (outside the CDR3, taken from reference TRBV11-3 and TRBJ2-7): EAGVVQSPRYKIIEKKQPVAFWCNPISGHNTLYWYLQNLGQGPELLIRYENEEAVDDSQLPKDRFSAERLKGVDSTLKIQPAELGDSAVYLCASSRGTSGLYEQYFGPGTRLTVT.

This clone showed up just a few times. The chain carries TRBV10-3 and TRBJ2-7, with a weak D call TRBD1 (6 bases). With 3 bases removed from V and 0 bases from J, the gap between germline ends came to 15 bases. This CDR3 has 16 amino acids. CDR1 is ENHRY, CDR2 SYGVKD, per germline. CDR3 bases: TGTGCCATCAGTGACACCACAGGGCAACTCTCCTACGAGCAGTACTTC. Translating it yields CAISDTTGQLSYEQYF.

The sample holds a few counts of this clone. This chain connects TRBV14 to TRBJ2-7; no definite D call. Germline CDR1 and CDR2: SGHDN and FVKESK. The V end lost 0 bases, the J end lost 0 bases, and 12 bases lay between the germline ends. The CDR3 spans 16 residues. CDR3 in amino acids: CASSQDVAGRSYEQYF. The CDR3 DNA reads as TGTGCCAGCAGCCAAGATGTGGCAGGCCGCTCCTACGAGCAGTACTTC.

Judged by abundance, this clone is medium-sized (0.01 to 0.1%). V is TRBV4-2 and J is TRBJ1-4; 10 bases align to TRBD1. The CDR3 is 16 residues long. Unmatched junction bases numbered 5, after V lost 0 bases and J lost 7 bases. Germline assignment: CDR1 LGHNA and CDR2 YNFKEQ. The CDR3 protein is CASSQDTGTGVEKLFF. The CDR3, as DNA: TGTGCCAGCAGCCAAGATACCGGGACAGGGGTTGAAAAACTGTTTTTT.

CDR3 sequence reads: CASSTGTGGYEQYF. As DNA, the CDR3 is TGTGCCAGCAGTACCGGGACTGGGGGCTACGAGCAGTACTTC. This sequence joins TRBV6-6 and TRBJ2-7, with D maybe TRBD2 (6 bases). V lost 5 bases and J 3 bases, leaving 14 bases between the germline ends. Per germline, CDR1 MNHNY and CDR2 SVGAGI (reference sequence). The CDR3 is made up of 14 amino acids.

V gene TRBV28 combines with J gene TRBJ2-7; 8 nucleotides agree with TRBD1. The germline V gene has CDR1 MDHEN and CDR2 SYDVKM. The V segment lost 5 bases and the J segment 7 bases; nucleotides outside the gene matches: 13. The CDR3 totals 15 residues. The CDR3 nucleotides read TGTGCCAGCAGTCAAGACAGGGGAGGCCTCTTGGAGCAGTACTTC. This encodes CASSQDRGGLLEQYF. The whole variable domain, filled in from reference TRBV28 and TRBJ2-7, reads DVKVTQSSRYLVKRTGEKVFLECVQDMDHENMFWYRQDPGLGLRLIYFSYDVKMKEKGDIPEGYSVSREKKERFSLILESASTNQTSMYLCASSQDRGGLLEQYFGPGTRLTVT.

This chain links TRBV9 with TRBJ2-6; 8 bases match TRBD1. Germline CDR1 and CDR2: SGDLS and YYNGEE. Trimming cost V 3 bases and J 2 bases; bases outside gene matches: 1. The CDR3 is 15 amino acids. The CDR3 loop reads CASSDRGTGANVLTF. DNA of the CDR3: TGTGCCAGCAGCGACAGGGGGACTGGGGCCAACGTCCTGACTTTC.

As concerns this clone: Other DNA sequences from this sample encode an identical CDR3 as well. The chain employs TRBV6-4 and TRBJ2-2; the D is unclear. Trimming stripped 0 bases from V and 4 bases from J, with 3 bases between. The CDR3 contains 13 residues. Germline V gene sequence: CDR1 MRHNA, CDR2 SNTAGT. The CDR3 DNA reads as TGTGCCAGCAGTGACTCTAGCACCGGGGAGCTGTTTTTT. Protein product: CASSDSSTGELFF.

V usage is TRBV4-2 and J usage is TRBJ2-7, with TRBD2 matching 10 bases. The germline V gene has CDR1 LGHNA and CDR2 YNFKEQ. The CDR3 contains 15 residues. V dropped 7 bases and J dropped 6; count of bases not matched to a gene: 12. The CDR3 spells CASTIDASGSGEQYF. For the CDR3, the DNA is TGTGCCAGCACCATCGATGCTAGCGGGAGCGGCGAGCAGTACTTC.

V gene TRBV5-6 combines with J gene TRBJ2-1, with 8 bases that match TRBD2. The CDR3 sequence is 14 residues long. Germline CDR1 is SGHDT and CDR2 is YYEEEE. V lost 3 bases, J lost 4 bases, and 3 bases stayed unmatched. CDR3 sequence reads: CASSSSGFYNEQFF. CDR3 coding DNA: TGTGCCAGCAGCTCTAGCGGGTTTTACAATGAGCAGTTCTTC. The whole variable domain, remainder taken from reference TRBV5-6 and TRBJ2-1, is DAGVTQSPTHLIKTRGQQVTLRCSPKSGHDTVSWYQQALGQGPQFIFQYYEEEERQRGNFPDRFSGHQFPNYSSELNVNALLLGDSALYLCASSSSGFYNEQFFGPGTRLTVL.

This chain links TRBV6-1 with TRBJ1-5; D unclear. This CDR3 is built from 12 residues. CDR1 is MNHNS and CDR2 is SASEGT in the germline V gene. Trimming pared 5 bases from V and 11 bases from J, leaving 13 bases between. CDR3 DNA sequence: TGTGCCAGCAGTCACCCACGGGAAGCCCAGCATTTT. This translates into CASSHPREAQHF.

This chain joins TRBV11-2 and TRBJ2-7; 12 nucleotides match TRBD2. J was trimmed by 3 bases and V by 2 bases; bases with no gene match: 8. Germline lookup yields CDR1 SGHAT and CDR2 FQNNGV. CDR3 size: 17 residues. The CDR3 region is CASSLRLAGVRDYEQYF. The CDR3 DNA follows: TGTGCCAGCAGCTTAAGACTAGCGGGAGTACGAGACTACGAGCAGTACTTC.

The chain combines TRBV19 with TRBJ2-3, with 9 bases that match TRBD2. V was clipped by 1 base and J by 1 base; unmatched bases: 0. CDR3 size: 15 residues. Germline V gene sequence: CDR1 LNHDA, CDR2 SQIVND (reference sequence). The DNA for the CDR3 is TGTGCCAGTAGTATAGGCGGGAGGGGCACAGATACGCAGTATTTT. As protein: CASSIGGRGTDTQYF. Based on the CDR3 plus reference TRBV19 and TRBJ2-3, the full variable domain is DGGITQSPKYLFRKEGQNVTLSCEQNLNHDAMYWYRQDPGQGLRLIYYSQIVNDFQKGDIAEGYSVSREKKESFPLTVTSAQKNPTAFYLCASSIGGRGTDTQYFGPGTRLTVL.

The V call is TRBV28, the J call TRBJ1-4; D is unclear. CDR1 is MDHEN, CDR2 SYDVKM, per germline. Trimming removed 5 bases from V and 8 bases from J, with 18 bases in between. The CDR3 extends over 15 amino acids. In DNA form, the CDR3 reads TGTGCCAGCAGTCCGCATCAGGACTTCGGGGAAAAACTGTTTTTT. Its translation: CASSPHQDFGEKLFF.

The chain employs TRBV9 and TRBJ2-3; 8 nucleotides align to TRBD1. From germline, CDR1 is SGDLS and CDR2 YYNGEE. V was pared by 3 bases and J by 5 bases, with 20 bases of the junction left unmatched. The CDR3 runs 19 residues. The CDR3 reads CASSAQPRPDRDSRDTQYF. CDR3 nucleotide sequence: TGTGCCAGCAGCGCTCAACCTCGCCCGGACAGGGATTCCAGAGATACGCAGTATTTT. The variable domain in full, completed from reference TRBV9 and TRBJ2-3, reads DSGVTQTPKHLITATGQRVTLRCSPRSGDLSVYWYQQSLDQGLQFLIQYYNGEERAKGNILERFSAQQFPDLHSELNLSSLELGDSALYFCASSAQPRPDRDSRDTQYFGPGTRLTVL.

This clone came up a few times. The rearrangement uses TRBV6-4 and TRBJ2-2, with D unclear. CDR1 and CDR2 (germline): MRHNA, SNTAGT. The ends were cut back, 2 bases at V and 3 bases at J, with 4 bases in the middle. This CDR3 contains 13 residues. The CDR3 DNA sequence: TGTGCCAGCAGTGACGGGGACACCGGGGAGCTGTTTTTT. This encodes CASSDGDTGELFF.

The CDR3 spells CASSLPVAARSNQPQHF. The DNA for the CDR3 is TGTGCCAGCAGTTTACCCGTGGCAGCTAGGAGCAATCAGCCCCAGCATTTT. The V call is TRBV28, the J call TRBJ1-5; D uncertain. The germline V gene encodes CDR1 MDHEN and CDR2 SYDVKM. Trimming removed 2 bases at V and 1 base at J, with 15 bases between. The CDR3 is 17 amino acids.

The V and J genes are TRBV19 and TRBJ2-3; 7 bases match TRBD1. Looked up from germline, CDR1 is LNHDA and CDR2 is SQIVND (reference sequence). V shed 4 bases and J 4 bases; nucleotides not matched to a gene: 5. The CDR3 is 14 amino acids. For the CDR3, the DNA is TGTGCCAGTAGTAAAAACAGGGGAGCAGATACGCAGTATTTT. Its translation: CASSKNRGADTQYF.

The chain joins TRBV11-2 to TRBJ2-7; 7 bases are a match to TRBD1. The CDR3 is 15 amino acids. CDR1 SGHAT and CDR2 FQNNGV come from the germline V gene. Trimming removed 2 bases from V and 0 bases from J; junction bases left unmatched: 4. This chain's CDR3 is CASSLQRQGSYEQYF. The CDR3 coding sequence is TGTGCCAGCAGCTTACAAAGACAGGGCTCCTACGAGCAGTACTTC.